This T cell receptor (beta chain) emerged from a study of blood T cell repertoires in COVID-19. Background on the study: Whether acute or convalescent, the COVID-19 samples came from the United States, Italy and Spain. Nucleic acid was either cDNA or gDNA, and it came from T cells, B-cell-depleted T cells, or PBMCs.

Patients at the Seattle site were enrolled during active infection and followed longitudinally. Original processing notes: Reference gene primer amplification in the assay estimated nucleated cell counts. This table comes from immunoSEQ multiplex PCR, and its TCRdb copy is limited to in-frame clones, with some not included. D and trimming were read from the DNA, whereas the V and J calls and clone size are those reported in that table. The sample contains about 250,000 clones, roughly 83% of which appear only once. The specimen was peripheral blood. This clonotype was sampled from an elderly woman with COVID-19, enrolled during active disease.

The CDR3 here is CASKPRDRDYGYTF. The CDR3 coding sequence is TGTGCCTCCAAACCCCGGGACAGGGACTATGGCTACACCTTC. The rearrangement links TRBV19 to TRBJ1-2; 9 positions agree with TRBD1. J gave up 3 bases and V 11 bases, and 10 bases lay outside the gene matches. Germline V CDR1 and CDR2: LNHDA, SQIVND (reference sequence). The CDR3 is 14 residues long.